Shown below are 29 T cell receptor beta chains from a single sample sequenced in a study of a mutant IDH1 vaccine in newly diagnosed glioma. Clones were read by immunoSEQ multiplex PCR, and TCRdb kept only the in-frame ones, dropping some. This table holds fewer than 45,000 clones, about 91% found once. Time point given: week 23, last vaccination. In every dose of vaccine, 300 ug of mutant IDH1 20-mer peptide was given alongside topical imiquimod. The antigens these receptors bind are not known. Sequencing used PBMCs, obtained from a glioma patient whose treatment included an IDH1 peptide vaccine. These receptors all come from a man in his forties or fifties with glioma.

This clone was recorded a few times. The chain links TRBV7-9 to TRBJ1-4, with a possible D match to TRBD1 (5 bases). Trimming cost V 7 bases and J 8 bases, with 14 bases left between them. Germline loops: CDR1 SEHNR, CDR2 FQNEAQ (reference sequence). This CDR3 is built from 13 residues. The CDR3 protein is CASTYRRSEKLFF. The CDR3 DNA sequence: TGTGCCAGCACCTACAGGAGGTCAGAAAAACTGTTTTTT. The whole variable domain, remainder taken from reference TRBV7-9 and TRBJ1-4, is DTGVSQNPRHKITKRGQNVTFRCDPISEHNRLYWYRQTLGQGPEFLTYFQNEAQLEKSRLLSDRFSAERPKGSFSTLEIQRTEQGDSAMYLCASTYRRSEKLFFGSGTQLSVL.

The J gene is TRBJ2-7, the V gene TRBV6-5, with TRBD1 identical over 10 bases. The V gene end was trimmed by 4 bases and the J gene end by 3 bases; junction bases not matched to a gene: 0. This CDR3 has 13 amino acids. CDR1 and CDR2 from the germline V gene are MNHEY and SVGAGI. The CDR3 DNA sequence: TGTGCCAGCAGTTGGACAGGGGGCTACGAGCAGTACTTC. It encodes CASSWTGGYEQYF.

This clone was found once. The CDR3 here is CASSQATRAYEQYF. The CDR3 DNA sequence: TGCGCCAGCAGCCAAGCGACTCGGGCCTACGAGCAGTACTTC. This chain links TRBV4-3 with TRBJ2-7; no firm D call. The V end was cut by 1 base, the J end by 2 bases, with 9 bases between. CDR1 is LGHNA and CDR2 is YSLEER in the germline V gene. This CDR3 contains 14 residues.

The chain combines TRBV7-2 with TRBJ2-7, with TRBD1 matching over 8 bases. CDR3 length equals 14 residues. The germline V gene has CDR1 SGHTA and CDR2 FQGNSA. Trimming took 4 bases from V and 3 from J; bases not matched to a gene: 5. CDR3 sequence reads: CASSWTGTHYEQYF. CDR3 in DNA: TGTGCCAGCAGCTGGACAGGGACTCACTACGAGCAGTACTTC. Using reference TRBV7-2 and TRBJ2-7 for the parts outside the CDR3, the full variable domain is GAGVSQSPSNKVTEKGKDVELRCDPISGHTALYWYRQSLGQGLEFLIYFQGNSAPDKSGLPSDRFSAERTGGSVSTLTIQRTQQEDSAVYLCASSWTGTHYEQYFGPGTRLTVT.

This clone has a single count. This chain joins TRBV2 and TRBJ2-1; 7 bases agree with TRBD1. CDR1 is SNHLY, CDR2 FYNNEI, per germline. Trimming at V came to 7 bases and at J to 5 bases, leaving 11 bases not matched to a gene. The CDR3 has 15 amino acids. This chain's CDR3 is CASTEDRQGNNEQFF. Here the CDR3 DNA reads TGTGCCAGCACGGAAGATCGACAGGGCAACAATGAGCAGTTCTTC.

The V call is TRBV5-1, the J call TRBJ2-1; 10 nucleotides line up with TRBD2. CDR1 is SGHRS and CDR2 is YFSETQ in the germline V gene. V was pared by 3 bases and J by 7 bases, with 16 bases of the junction left unmatched. This CDR3 contains 18 residues. The CDR3 DNA reads TGCGCCAGCAGCTCTAAGGCACTAGCGGGACCCTACGGGAATGAGCAGTTCTTC. Amino acid sequence: CASSSKALAGPYGNEQFF.

V usage is TRBV5-6 and J usage is TRBJ2-7, with no clear D. This CDR3 spans 13 amino acids. Germline V gene data show CDR1 as SGHDT and CDR2 as YYEEEE. V lost 4 bases to trimming and J lost 2 bases, with 10 bases between them. The CDR3 loop is CASSPHGTYEQYF. The CDR3 nucleotides are TGTGCCAGCAGCCCGCACGGTACCTACGAGCAGTACTTC.

The rearrangement joins TRBV9 to TRBJ2-3; 13 positions agree with TRBD2. CDR3 length: 16 amino acids. The V segment lost 3 bases and the J segment 6 bases; nucleotides outside the gene matches: 7. Germline-derived CDR1 and CDR2 are SGDLS and YYNGEE. CDR3 sequence reads: CASSAMGTSGTDTQYF. DNA of the CDR3: TGTGCCAGCAGCGCCATGGGGACTAGCGGGACGGATACGCAGTATTTT.

The chain employs TRBV5-1 and TRBJ2-7; 9 bases fit TRBD1. The V gene end was trimmed by 4 bases and the J gene end by 1 base; junction bases not matched to a gene: 6. Germline CDR1 reads SGHRS; CDR2 reads YFSETQ. This CDR3 is 15 amino acids long. The CDR3 coding sequence is TGCGCCAGCAGCCTCGGGACAGGGAGATCCTACGAGCAGTACTTC. Amino acids: CASSLGTGRSYEQYF.

The rearrangement uses TRBV5-1 and TRBJ2-5, with TRBD2 matching over 9 bases. V was pared by 7 bases and J by 1 base, with 8 bases of the junction left unmatched. In germline, CDR1 is SGHRS, CDR2 YFSETQ. The CDR3 totals 15 residues. The CDR3 DNA reads TGCGCCAGCTTGCCGGGCGGGGGGGCCCAAGAGACCCAGTACTTC. Translated, it gives CASLPGGGAQETQYF. The variable domain in full, completed from reference TRBV5-1 and TRBJ2-5, reads KAGVTQTPRYLIKTRGQQVTLSCSPISGHRSVSWYQQTPGQGLQFLFEYFSETQRNKGNFPGRFSGRQFSNSRSEMNVSTLELGDSALYLCASLPGGGAQETQYFGPGTRLLVL.

The J gene is TRBJ2-5, the V gene TRBV2; D possibly corresponds to TRBD2 (6 bases). Germline values: CDR1 SNHLY, CDR2 FYNNEI. This CDR3 is 13 amino acids long. V was shortened by 7 bases and J by 1 base, with 10 bases between the two germline ends. This CDR3 is CASTRDFQETQYF. In DNA form, the CDR3 reads TGTGCCAGCACCAGGGACTTCCAAGAGACCCAGTACTTC.

CDR3 nucleotides: TGTGCCAGCAGCTCGACAGGGAGCAACACCGGGGAGCTGTTTTTT. It translates to CASSSTGSNTGELFF. This chain links TRBV7-8 with TRBJ2-2; TRBD1 agrees at 7 bases. Germline CDR1 SGHVS, CDR2 FQNEAQ. J was trimmed by 2 bases and V by 4 bases; bases with no gene match: 4. This CDR3 spans 15 amino acids.

V and J are TRBV10-3 and TRBJ2-3; TRBD2 is a possible D gene (6 bases). The CDR3 is 12 residues long. Per germline, CDR1 ENHRY and CDR2 SYGVKD. The V gene lost 2 bases and the J gene lost 8 bases, with 8 bases spanning the gap. The CDR3 loop is CAISEPEGTQYF. CDR3 in DNA: TGTGCCATCAGTGAGCCGGAGGGTACGCAGTATTTT.

The genes are TRBV15 and TRBJ2-7; D gene unclear. Germline V gene lookup returns CDR1 LNHNV and CDR2 YYDKDF (reference sequence). Trimming took 5 bases from V and 0 from J, leaving 8 bases between them. The CDR3 spans 13 residues. CDR3 DNA: TGTGCCACCAGCGGGTTCGACTCCTACGAGCAGTACTTC. Translating gives CATSGFDSYEQYF.

The chain couples TRBV27 to TRBJ1-1, with no clear D. In germline, CDR1 is MNHEY, CDR2 SMNVEV (reference sequence). The length of the CDR3 is 17 residues. Trimming stripped 2 bases from V and 4 bases from J, with 20 bases between. CDR3 amino acids: CASSLGWEPNPGTEAFF. The CDR3 DNA follows: TGTGCCAGCAGTTTAGGGTGGGAGCCAAACCCGGGCACTGAAGCTTTCTTT.

The chain links TRBV30 to TRBJ1-3, with D possibly matching TRBD1 (6 bases). The CDR3 extends over 15 amino acids. Per the germline V gene, CDR1 is GTSNPN and CDR2 is SVGIG (reference sequence). Between the trimmed V and J ends, which lost 2 bases and 5 bases, there was a span of 16 bases. The chain's CDR3 is CAWSWAGGGRNTIYF. In DNA form, the CDR3 reads TGTGCCTGGAGTTGGGCGGGGGGCGGTAGAAACACCATATATTTT.

This clone was recorded once. J is TRBJ2-7 and V is TRBV4-2; D might be TRBD1 (6 bases). Germline lookup yields CDR1 LGHNA and CDR2 YNFKEQ. This CDR3 has 12 amino acids. V lost 8 bases and J lost 4, with 12 bases in between. The CDR3 sequence is CASSQGRYEQYF. In DNA form, the CDR3 reads TGTGCCAGCTCGCAGGGGCGGTACGAGCAGTACTTC.

The genes are TRBV4-2 and TRBJ2-1; D unresolved. V lost 2 bases and J 3 bases, leaving 8 bases between the germline ends. From germline, CDR1 is LGHNA and CDR2 YNFKEQ. There are 14 residues in the CDR3. CDR3 DNA: TGTGCCAGCAGCCAAAGGCACGACTACAATGAGCAGTTCTTC. It is translated as CASSQRHDYNEQFF.

The rearrangement uses TRBV6-6 and TRBJ2-5, with a tentative D call TRBD2 (5 bases). Germline V gene lookup returns CDR1 MNHNY and CDR2 SVGAGI (reference sequence). This CDR3 is built from 15 residues. V dropped 2 bases and J dropped 3 bases, with 13 bases sitting between them. The CDR3 DNA reads TGTGCCAGCAGTTACGGTCTAGCTTGGGAAGAGACCCAGTACTTC. Amino acid sequence: CASSYGLAWEETQYF.

V usage is TRBV5-3 and J usage is TRBJ1-2; perhaps TRBD1 as D (5 bases). TRBV5-3 carries the ORF label, with uncertain function. The CDR3 sequence is 13 residues long. Trimming took 4 bases from V and 8 from J, leaving 15 bases between them. The CDR3 loop is CARSRGLGEGYTF. CDR3 coding DNA: TGTGCCAGAAGCCGGGGACTGGGCGAAGGCTACACCTTC.

The chain is built from TRBV10-2 and TRBJ2-5, with D hard to call. The end of the DNA aligns better with TRBJ2-7, so the J call may be wrong. Per the germline V gene, CDR1 is WSHSY and CDR2 is SAAADI. The CDR3 is 14 residues long. The CDR3 DNA sequence: TGCGCCAGCAGTGATTTTGAGGACCCCTACGAGCAGTACTTC. Residues: CASSDFEDPYEQYF.

The chain's CDR3 is CASSLRRTDSNQPQHF. CDR3 DNA: TGTGCCAGCAGCTTAAGGAGAACAGATAGCAATCAGCCCCAGCATTTT. The chain recombines TRBV7-8 with TRBJ1-5; D ambiguous. Germline lookup yields CDR1 SGHVS and CDR2 FQNEAQ. CDR3 size: 16 residues. The V end was cut by 2 bases, the J end by 0 bases, with 11 bases between.

V and J are TRBV4-3 and TRBJ1-3; no definite D call. Germline CDR1 LGHNA, CDR2 YSLEER. The CDR3 is 16 residues long. The V and J ends lost 0 bases and 4 bases respectively, with 13 bases between them. CDR3 DNA: TGCGCCAGCAGCCAAGAGGGAAACGAACCAGGAAACACCATATATTTT. Protein: CASSQEGNEPGNTIYF.

The chain joins TRBV6-6 to TRBJ1-6; no clear D. This CDR3 comprises 13 residues. V gave up 5 bases and J gave up 10 bases, with 12 bases separating them. CDR1 and CDR2 (germline): MNHNY, SVGAGI (reference sequence). This chain's CDR3 is CASSTLGESPLHF. In DNA form, the CDR3 reads TGTGCCAGCAGTACCCTGGGAGAATCACCCCTCCACTTT.

The rearrangement joins TRBV9 to TRBJ1-1; no clear D gene. The V and J ends lost 0 bases and 0 bases respectively, with 9 bases between them. CDR3 length: 15 residues. Per the germline V gene, CDR1 is SGDLS and CDR2 is YYNGEE. CDR3 protein: CASSVASRMNTEAFF. CDR3 DNA sequence: TGTGCCAGCAGCGTAGCATCCCGAATGAACACTGAAGCTTTCTTT. The complete variable domain, with remaining parts taken from reference TRBV9 and TRBJ1-1, reads DSGVTQTPKHLITATGQRVTLRCSPRSGDLSVYWYQQSLDQGLQFLIQYYNGEERAKGNILERFSAQQFPDLHSELNLSSLELGDSALYFCASSVASRMNTEAFFGQGTRLTVV.

The chain recombines TRBV30 with TRBJ1-5, with a tentative D call TRBD1 (6 bases). There are 13 residues in the CDR3. Trimming removed 5 bases at V and 5 bases at J, with 13 bases between. Germline loops: CDR1 GTSNPN, CDR2 SVGIG (reference sequence). CDR3 loop: CAWATGLDQPQHF. The CDR3 region has the DNA TGTGCCTGGGCGACAGGCTTAGATCAGCCCCAGCATTTT.

This clone has only a few counts. V is TRBV7-9 and J is TRBJ2-7; no clear D gene. V was cut by 2 bases and J by 3 bases, with 11 bases left in between. The CDR3 has 14 residues. The V gene's germline CDR1 is SEHNR and CDR2 FQNEAQ (reference sequence). The chain's CDR3 is CASSLRSRGYEQYF. In nucleotides, the CDR3 is TGTGCCAGCAGCTTACGATCCCGTGGCTACGAGCAGTACTTC.

The chain combines TRBV15 with TRBJ1-1, with D possibly TRBD1 on 5 matching bases. The germline gives CDR1 LNHNV, CDR2 YYDKDF (reference sequence). With 2 bases removed from V and 11 bases from J, the gap between germline ends came to 15 bases. CDR3 length: 13 amino acids. CDR3 in DNA: TGTGCCACCAGCAGAACTCCATCAGGGCAGGCTTTCTTT. It is translated as CATSRTPSGQAFF.

The rearrangement joins TRBV7-9 to TRBJ2-1; D remains ambiguous. CDR1 is SEHNR, CDR2 FQNEAQ, per germline (reference sequence). This CDR3 spans 15 amino acids. V shed 1 base and J shed 5 bases, with 12 bases lying between them. The chain's CDR3 is CASSLVSGGHNEQFF. The DNA of the CDR3 is TGTGCCAGCAGCTTAGTAAGTGGCGGACACAATGAGCAGTTCTTC.